This TCR beta chain comes out of a study of T cells in Graves' hyperthyroidism and ophthalmopathy. Study-wide points: A 13 V-J model separated ophthalmopathy from stable hyperthyroidism.

TCR beta CDR3 regions were amplified from RNA transcripts. HTBI primers drove first-round RT-PCR of the TCR CDR3. Via MiXCR, TCRdb re-called the multiplex PCR reads, giving one row per CDR3 protein. The sample has more than 550,000 distinct CDR3 sequences, 45% seen once; the top ten hold about 7.7%. Germline V gene sequence: CDR1 SGHTA, CDR2 FQGNSA. The CDR3 has 15 amino acids. Trimming took off 1 base at V and 0 bases at J, with 7 bases between the two ends. For the diagnoses, clinical symptoms, serum thyroxine and TRAb, thyroid ultrasound and orbital computed tomography were used. This clonotype was detected a few times. What it binds is not known.

Sequenced: peripheral blood or thyroid tissue (not recorded which). The chain employs TRBV7-2 and TRBJ1-3; D not resolved. The TCR comes from an adult man with Graves' disease, either hyperthyroidism or ophthalmopathy (not recorded which). The chain's CDR3 is CASSLGGLSGNTIYF. The CDR3 DNA is TGTGCCAGCAGCTTAGGAGGGCTCTCTGGAAACACCATATATTTT.